This is a list of T cell receptor beta chains from one sample in a study of blood T cell repertoires in COVID-19. The repertoire was sequenced with immunoSEQ multiplex PCR; TCRdb's copy has only in-frame clones and lacks some. There are 150,000 to 200,000 clones in the sample; about 81% occur only once, and roughly a tenth lies in the top ten. The source material was peripheral blood. These receptors all stem from a human donor in a cohort sampled during active COVID-19. Each CDR3 is given with its conserved first and last residue. A D gene is named only where the DNA matches it firmly. Size values are once, few and many counts, or a class for expanded clones, and some rows have none.

cdr3_aa,cdr3_nt,v_call,cdr3_length,d_call,clone_size,j_call
CATSDFRDRGMGEQFF,TGTGCCACCAGTGATTTTCGGGACAGGGGCATGGGTGAGCAGTTCTTC,TRBV24-1,16,TRBD1,NA,TRBJ2-1
CASSFTGQGDTQYF,TGCGCCAGCAGCTTTACAGGGCAAGGAGATACGCAGTATTTT,TRBV5-1,14,NA,NA,TRBJ2-3
CASSLARSRGGGELFF,TGTGCCAGCAGCTTAGCGAGGTCCCGCGGGGGCGGGGAGCTGTTTTTT,TRBV7-6,16,TRBD2,NA,TRBJ2-2
CASSKSNRTGAGANVLTF,TGTGCCAGCAGCAAGTCAAATCGGACAGGGGCTGGGGCCAACGTCCTGACTTTC,TRBV21-1,18,NA,many,TRBJ2-6
CASSIISGAEQFF,TGTGCCAGTAGTATAATTAGCGGGGCTGAGCAGTTCTTC,TRBV19,13,TRBD2,NA,TRBJ2-1
CASSQETGGDLATGELFF,TGCGCCAGCAGCCAAGAGACAGGGGGCGACCTAGCCACCGGGGAGCTGTTTTTT,TRBV4-3,18,TRBD1,NA,TRBJ2-2
CSAEGDSANTEAFF,TGCAGCGCTGAAGGGGACAGCGCGAACACTGAAGCTTTCTTT,TRBV29-1,14,TRBD1,once,TRBJ1-1
CASSTEPGELFF,TGCGCCAGCAGCACAGAGCCCGGGGAGCTGTTTTTT,TRBV5-1,12,NA,NA,TRBJ2-2
CASSGQVNSPLHF,TGTGCCAGTAGTGGACAGGTTAATTCACCCCTCCACTTT,TRBV19,13,TRBD1,NA,TRBJ1-6
CASKPQGGNYGYTF,TGTGCCAGTAAACCACAGGGGGGAAACTATGGCTACACCTTC,TRBV19,14,TRBD1,NA,TRBJ1-2
CASSLGRREGDTGELFF,TGTGCCAGCAGCTTGGGACGGCGGGAGGGTGACACCGGGGAGCTGTTTTTT,TRBV5-4,17,TRBD2,NA,TRBJ2-2
CASSGTGAYSNQPQHF,TGTGCCAGCAGCGGGACAGGAGCTTATAGCAATCAGCCCCAGCATTTT,TRBV7-3,16,TRBD1,NA,TRBJ1-5
CASSPSLETQYF,TGTGCCAGCAGTCCAAGCTTAGAGACCCAGTACTTC,TRBV6-5,12,NA,NA,TRBJ2-5
CASSVDFTGLVIDEQFF,TGTGCCAGCAGCGTAGACTTCACGGGACTAGTGATAGATGAGCAGTTCTTC,TRBV9,17,TRBD2,NA,TRBJ2-1
CASSELEDTQYF,TGTGCCAGCAGTGAATTAGAGGATACGCAGTATTTT,TRBV6-1,12,NA,NA,TRBJ2-3
CASATGVGGYTF,TGTGCCAGCGCAACAGGGGTTGGTGGCTACACCTTC,TRBV6-5,12,TRBD1,NA,TRBJ1-2